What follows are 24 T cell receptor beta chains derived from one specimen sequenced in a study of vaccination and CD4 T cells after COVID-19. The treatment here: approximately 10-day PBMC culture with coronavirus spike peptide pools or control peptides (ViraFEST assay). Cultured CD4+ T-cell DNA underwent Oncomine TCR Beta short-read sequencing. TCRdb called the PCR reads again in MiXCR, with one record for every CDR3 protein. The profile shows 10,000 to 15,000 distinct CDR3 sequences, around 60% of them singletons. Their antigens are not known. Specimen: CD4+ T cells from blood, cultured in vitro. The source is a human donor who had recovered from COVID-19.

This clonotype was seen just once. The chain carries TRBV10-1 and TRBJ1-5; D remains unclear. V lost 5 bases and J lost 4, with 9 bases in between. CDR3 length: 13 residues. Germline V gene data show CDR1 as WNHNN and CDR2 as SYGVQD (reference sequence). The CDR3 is CASSWAGNQPQHF. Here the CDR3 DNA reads TGCGCCAGCAGTTGGGCCGGTAATCAGCCCCAGCATTTT.

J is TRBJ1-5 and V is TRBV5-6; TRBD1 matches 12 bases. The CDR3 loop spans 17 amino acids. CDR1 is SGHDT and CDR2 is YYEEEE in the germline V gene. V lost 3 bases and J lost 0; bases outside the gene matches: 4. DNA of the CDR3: TGTGCCAGCAGCTCGGGACAGGGGGCTTTTAGCAATCAGCCCCAGCATTTT. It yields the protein CASSSGQGAFSNQPQHF.

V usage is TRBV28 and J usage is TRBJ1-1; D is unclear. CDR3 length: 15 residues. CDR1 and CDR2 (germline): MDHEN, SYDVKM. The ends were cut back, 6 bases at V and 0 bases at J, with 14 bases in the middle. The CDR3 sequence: CASSSPGDMNTEAFF. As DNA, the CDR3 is TGTGCCAGCAGCTCCCCTGGGGATATGAACACTGAAGCTTTCTTT.

The CDR3 spells CASSRDREMVEQYF. CDR3 nucleotide sequence: TGTGCCAGCTCCCGGGACAGGGAAATGGTTGAGCAGTACTTC. V and J are TRBV27 and TRBJ2-7; 9 nucleotides match TRBD1. From germline, CDR1 is MNHEY and CDR2 SMNVEV (reference sequence). Trimming removed 8 bases from V and 7 bases from J; junction bases left unmatched: 12. The CDR3 length is 14 residues.

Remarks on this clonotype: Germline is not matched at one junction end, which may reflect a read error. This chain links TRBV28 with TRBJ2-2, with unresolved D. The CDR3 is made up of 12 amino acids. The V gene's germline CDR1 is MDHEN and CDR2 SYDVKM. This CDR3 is CVSLMGTGELFF. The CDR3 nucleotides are TGTGTCAGCCTTATGGGGACCGGGGAGCTGTTTTTT.

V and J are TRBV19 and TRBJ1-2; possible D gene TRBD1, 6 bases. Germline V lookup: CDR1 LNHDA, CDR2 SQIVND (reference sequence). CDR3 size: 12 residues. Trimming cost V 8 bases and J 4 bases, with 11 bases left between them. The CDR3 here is CASSWTVYGYTF. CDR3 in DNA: TGTGCCAGTTCCTGGACAGTCTATGGCTACACCTTC.

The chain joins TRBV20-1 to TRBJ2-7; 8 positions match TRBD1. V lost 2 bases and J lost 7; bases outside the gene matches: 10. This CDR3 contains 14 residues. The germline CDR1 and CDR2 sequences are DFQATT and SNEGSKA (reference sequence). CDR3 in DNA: TGCAGTGCTAGAAAGCAGGGGGCCGCGCGGGAGCAGTACTTC. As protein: CSARKQGAAREQYF.

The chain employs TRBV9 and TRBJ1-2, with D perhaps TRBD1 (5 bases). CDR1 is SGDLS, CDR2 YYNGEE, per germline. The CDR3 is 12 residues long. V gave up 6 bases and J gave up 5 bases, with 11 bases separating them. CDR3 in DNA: TGTGCCAGCACAAGGGGCGGGTATGGCTACACCTTC. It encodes CASTRGGYGYTF.

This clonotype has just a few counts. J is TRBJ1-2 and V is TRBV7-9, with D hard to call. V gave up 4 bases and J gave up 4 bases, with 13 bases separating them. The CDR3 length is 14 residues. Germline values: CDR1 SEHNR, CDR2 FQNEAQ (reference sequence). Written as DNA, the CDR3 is TGTGCCAGCAGCTCCGAGGGATCGTTCTATGGCTACACCTTC. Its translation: CASSSEGSFYGYTF.

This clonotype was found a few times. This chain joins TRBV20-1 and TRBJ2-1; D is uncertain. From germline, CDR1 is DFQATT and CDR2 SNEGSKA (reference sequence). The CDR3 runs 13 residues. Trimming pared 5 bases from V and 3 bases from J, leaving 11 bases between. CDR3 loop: CSAQDRYYNEQFF. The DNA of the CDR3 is TGCAGTGCTCAGGATAGGTACTACAATGAGCAGTTCTTC.

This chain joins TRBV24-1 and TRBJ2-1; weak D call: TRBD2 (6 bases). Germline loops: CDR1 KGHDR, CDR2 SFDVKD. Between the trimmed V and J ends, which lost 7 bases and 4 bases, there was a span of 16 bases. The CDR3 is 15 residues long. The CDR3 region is CATRASEGTYNEQFF. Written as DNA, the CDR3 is TGTGCCACCAGAGCTAGCGAGGGGACGTACAATGAGCAGTTCTTC.

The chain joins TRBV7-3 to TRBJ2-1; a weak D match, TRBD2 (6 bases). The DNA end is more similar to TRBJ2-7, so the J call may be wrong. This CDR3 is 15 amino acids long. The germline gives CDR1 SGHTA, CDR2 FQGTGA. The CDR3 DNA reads TGTGCCAGCAGCTCCCCCGGAGGGCAGTCCTACGAGCAGTACTTC. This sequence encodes CASSSPGGQSYEQYF.

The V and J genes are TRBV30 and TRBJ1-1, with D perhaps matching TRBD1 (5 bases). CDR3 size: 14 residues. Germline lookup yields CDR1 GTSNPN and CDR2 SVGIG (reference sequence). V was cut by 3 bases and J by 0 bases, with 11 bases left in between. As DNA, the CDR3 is TGTGCCTGGAGCCCGGGACGGATGAACACTGAAGCTTTCTTT. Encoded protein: CAWSPGRMNTEAFF.

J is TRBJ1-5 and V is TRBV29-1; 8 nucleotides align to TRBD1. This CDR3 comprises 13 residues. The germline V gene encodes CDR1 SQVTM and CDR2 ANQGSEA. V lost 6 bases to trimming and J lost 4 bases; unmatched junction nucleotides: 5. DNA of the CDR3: TGCAGCGTCCGCACAGGGGGTAATCAGCCCCAGCATTTT. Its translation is CSVRTGGNQPQHF.

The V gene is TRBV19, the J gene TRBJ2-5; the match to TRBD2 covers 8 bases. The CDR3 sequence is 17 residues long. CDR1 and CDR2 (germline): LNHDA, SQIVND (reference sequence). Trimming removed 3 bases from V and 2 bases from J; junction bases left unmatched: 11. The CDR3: CASSIGLAQRLQETQYF. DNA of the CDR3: TGTGCCAGTAGTATCGGACTAGCCCAGAGGTTGCAAGAGACCCAGTACTTC.

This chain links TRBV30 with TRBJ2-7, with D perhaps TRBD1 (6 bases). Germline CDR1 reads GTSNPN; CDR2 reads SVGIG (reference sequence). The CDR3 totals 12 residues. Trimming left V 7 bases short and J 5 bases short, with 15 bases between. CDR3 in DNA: TGTGCCTTAGGGGGAGTGAGACACGAGCAGTACTTC. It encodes CALGGVRHEQYF.

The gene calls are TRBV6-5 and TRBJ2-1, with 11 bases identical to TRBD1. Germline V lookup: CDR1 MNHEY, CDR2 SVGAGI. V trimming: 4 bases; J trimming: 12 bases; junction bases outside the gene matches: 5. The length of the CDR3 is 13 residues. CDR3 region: CASSWDRGGGQFF. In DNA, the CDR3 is TGTGCCAGCAGTTGGGACAGGGGGGGCGGGCAGTTCTTC.

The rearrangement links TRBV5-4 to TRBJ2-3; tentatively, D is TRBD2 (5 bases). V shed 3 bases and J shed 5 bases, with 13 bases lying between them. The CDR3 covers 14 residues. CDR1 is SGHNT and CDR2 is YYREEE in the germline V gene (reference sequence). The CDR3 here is CASSSRTGGDTQYF. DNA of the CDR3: TGTGCCAGCAGCTCCCGGACTGGCGGAGATACGCAGTATTTT.

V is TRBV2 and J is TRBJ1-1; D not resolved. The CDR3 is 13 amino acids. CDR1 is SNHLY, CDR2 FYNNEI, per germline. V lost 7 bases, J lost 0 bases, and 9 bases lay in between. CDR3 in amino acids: CASTAIMNTEAFF. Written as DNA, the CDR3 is TGTGCCAGCACGGCAATCATGAACACTGAAGCTTTCTTT. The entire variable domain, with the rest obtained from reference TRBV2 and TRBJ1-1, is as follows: EPEVTQTPSHQVTQMGQEVILRCVPISNHLYFYWYRQILGQKVEFLVSFYNNEISEKSEIFDDQFSVERPDGSNFTLKIRSTKLEDSAMYFCASTAIMNTEAFFGQGTRLTVV.

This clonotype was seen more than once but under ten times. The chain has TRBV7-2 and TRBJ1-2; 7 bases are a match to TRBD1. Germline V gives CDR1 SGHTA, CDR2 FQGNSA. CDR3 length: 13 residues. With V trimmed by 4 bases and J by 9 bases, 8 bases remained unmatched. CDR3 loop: CASSSGTVSRYTF. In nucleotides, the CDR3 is TGTGCCAGCAGCTCCGGGACAGTTTCACGCTACACCTTC.

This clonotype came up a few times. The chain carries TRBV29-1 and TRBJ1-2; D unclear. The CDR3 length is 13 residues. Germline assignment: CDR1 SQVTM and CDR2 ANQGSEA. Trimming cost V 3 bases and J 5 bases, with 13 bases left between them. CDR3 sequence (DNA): TGCAGCGTTGACAGTAGGGTAGGATATGGCTACACCTTC. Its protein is CSVDSRVGYGYTF.

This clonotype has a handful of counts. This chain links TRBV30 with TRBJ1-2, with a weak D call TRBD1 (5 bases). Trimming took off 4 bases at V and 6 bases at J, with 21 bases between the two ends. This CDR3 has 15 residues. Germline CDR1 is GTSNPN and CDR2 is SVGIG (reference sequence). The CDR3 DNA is TGTGCCTGGACCCACCCCCGGCAGGGCCCCCATGGCTACACCTTC. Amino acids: CAWTHPRQGPHGYTF. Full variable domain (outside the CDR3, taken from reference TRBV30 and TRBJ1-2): SQTIHQWPATLVQPVGSPLSLECTVEGTSNPNLYWYRQAAGRGLQLLFYSVGIGQISSEVPQNLSASRPQDRQFILSSKKLLLSDSGFYLCAWTHPRQGPHGYTFGSGTRLTVV.

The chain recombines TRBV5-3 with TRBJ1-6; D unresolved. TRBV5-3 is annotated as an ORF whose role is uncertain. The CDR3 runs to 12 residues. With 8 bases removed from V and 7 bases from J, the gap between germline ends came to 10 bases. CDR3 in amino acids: CASSLNNSPLHF. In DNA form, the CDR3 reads TGTGCCAGCAGTCTAAACAATTCACCCCTCCACTTT.

This CDR3 reads CSARARKVEEAFF. CDR3 DNA sequence: TGCAGTGCTAGAGCCAGAAAGGTGGAGGAGGCTTTCTTT. This sequence joins TRBV20-1 and TRBJ1-1; D is undetermined. Trimming pared 1 base from V and 11 bases from J, leaving 17 bases between. Germline loops: CDR1 DFQATT, CDR2 SNEGSKA (reference sequence). The CDR3 length is 13 residues.